This entry lists 3 T cell receptor beta chains sequenced from one sample in a study of T cell repertoires in cytomegalovirus infection. Their target antigens are unknown. TCRdb re-called the reads through MiXCR, storing one row per CDR3 protein. Found here are about half a million distinct CDR3 sequences, roughly a third of them singletons; the top ten hold 17%. Sequencing was performed on cultured PBMCs, taken from culture after CMV antigen stimulation. These receptors were obtained from a human donor in good health (CMV status not recorded). Some clones in this sample may be carry-over from other donors' samples.

This clonotype was seen a handful of times. This chain connects TRBV9 to TRBJ2-5; maybe TRBD1 (5 bases). The germline CDR1 and CDR2 sequences are SGDLS and YYNGEE. The CDR3 length is 14 residues. Trimming cost V 4 bases and J 4 bases, with 14 bases left between them. Written as DNA, the CDR3 is TGTGCCAGCAGCCCGACAGTAGGGGCAGAGACCCAGTACTTC. The encoded protein is CASSPTVGAETQYF.

The gene calls are TRBV27 and TRBJ2-1, with TRBD2 matching 7 bases. After removal of 5 bases from V and 3 bases from J, the junction contained 7 bases not matched to a gene. Germline assignment: CDR1 MNHEY and CDR2 SMNVEV (reference sequence). The CDR3 sequence is 15 residues long. CDR3 bases: TGTGCCAGCAGTACTGAACTAGCGAGCTACAATGAGCAGTTCTTC. Translating gives CASSTELASYNEQFF.

Written as DNA, the CDR3 is TGCAGTGCCCCCGGGACCGACTACTACGAGCAGTACTTC. This encodes CSAPGTDYYEQYF. The genes are TRBV20-1 and TRBJ2-7; D may be TRBD1 or TRBD2 (5 bases each). This CDR3 is 13 amino acids long. Per germline, CDR1 DFQATT and CDR2 SNEGSKA (reference sequence). V lost 6 bases, J lost 3 bases, and 15 bases lay in between.